The 21 T cell receptor beta chains presented below share a single source sample, sequenced in a study of response to subunit inactivated influenza vaccine. MiXCR, run by TCRdb on the RT-PCR reads, gives a single entry per CDR3 protein. The sample lists more than 550,000 distinct CDR3 sequences, over 9.5% occurring once. The source material was PBMCs from blood, sampled on the day of vaccination. These receptors were obtained from a man aged 45-60 years who received an inactivated influenza vaccine.

The chain combines TRBV9 with TRBJ2-1; 7 positions match TRBD2. The germline V gene has CDR1 SGDLS and CDR2 YYNGEE. The CDR3 contains 15 residues. Trimming cost V 0 bases and J 5 bases; bases outside gene matches: 5. The CDR3 DNA is TGTGCCAGCAGCGTAGGCGGGAGATTCAACAATGAGCAGTTCTTC. Protein product: CASSVGGRFNNEQFF.

This clonotype appeared a few times. The CDR3, as DNA: TGTGCCAGCGCCTCCAACCTTAGAGAAGCTTTCTTT. Amino acid sequence: CASASNLREAFF. The rearrangement links TRBV12-3 or TRBV12-4 to TRBJ1-1; D is undetermined. CDR3 length: 12 residues. Trimming removed 8 bases at V and 8 bases at J, with 15 bases between.

This clonotype appeared many times. The CDR3 protein is CASRTSVTYNEQFF. Here the CDR3 DNA reads TGTGCCAGCAGGACTTCAGTTACCTACAATGAGCAGTTCTTC. V gene TRBV6-1 combines with J gene TRBJ2-1; no clear D gene. The V end lost 6 bases, the J end lost 2 bases, and 11 bases lay between the germline ends. Germline V CDR1 and CDR2: MNHNS, SASEGT. This CDR3 is 14 amino acids long.

The table lists this clonotype with many counts. This sequence joins TRBV11-2 and TRBJ2-2, with D possibly matching TRBD2 (6 bases). CDR3 size: 14 residues. Germline V CDR1 and CDR2: SGHAT, FQNNGV. The V end was cut by 6 bases, the J end by 7 bases, with 15 bases between. The CDR3 sequence: CASSDGGLRGELFF. The CDR3 nucleotides read TGTGCCAGCAGTGACGGGGGACTCCGCGGGGAGCTGTTTTTT.

J is TRBJ2-3 and V is TRBV12-5; 11 nucleotides agree with TRBD2. Germline CDR1 and CDR2: LGHNT and FRNRAP. The CDR3 consists of 19 residues. The junction had 13 bases not matched to a gene; V was cut back by 1 base and J by 4 bases. The CDR3 bases are TGTGCTAGTGGTTTGGCAACCTCCCTCGCTAGCGGGGGGTCAGATACGCAGTATTTT. Amino acid sequence: CASGLATSLASGGSDTQYF.

A few counts support this clonotype. This sequence joins TRBV7-9 and TRBJ2-1; 8 bases map to TRBD2. This CDR3 is built from 16 residues. Germline V gene lookup returns CDR1 SEHNR and CDR2 FQNEAQ (reference sequence). V was pared by 6 bases and J by 1 base, with 8 bases of the junction left unmatched. CDR3 protein: CASRPIAGLSYNEQFF. The DNA of the CDR3 is TGTGCCAGCAGGCCCATAGCGGGGCTATCCTACAATGAGCAGTTCTTC. Variable domain in full (rest from reference TRBV7-9 and TRBJ2-1): DTGVSQNPRHKITKRGQNVTFRCDPISEHNRLYWYRQTLGQGPEFLTYFQNEAQLEKSRLLSDRFSAERPKGSFSTLEIQRTEQGDSAMYLCASRPIAGLSYNEQFFGPGTRLTVL.

The J gene is TRBJ1-3, the V gene TRBV6-5, with D unresolved. CDR1 is MNHEY and CDR2 is SVGAGI in the germline V gene. The V end was cut by 0 bases, the J end by 0 bases, with 9 bases between. There are 16 residues in the CDR3. This chain's CDR3 is CASSYSWQGSGNTIYF. The CDR3 nucleotides are TGTGCCAGCAGTTACTCTTGGCAAGGCTCTGGAAACACCATATATTTT.

This clonotype has just a few counts. The chain recombines TRBV6-1 with TRBJ1-4; D is unclear. Germline lookup yields CDR1 MNHNS and CDR2 SASEGT. CDR3 length equals 14 residues. The V and J ends lost 6 bases and 4 bases respectively, with 12 bases between them. CDR3 residues: CASSRLGLNEKLFF. Written as DNA, the CDR3 is TGTGCCAGCAGCCGGCTCGGGCTTAATGAAAAACTGTTTTTT.

This clonotype was observed a handful of times. V usage is TRBV5-1 and J usage is TRBJ1-6, with no clear D. Germline loops: CDR1 SGHRS, CDR2 YFSETQ. The CDR3 totals 16 residues. V was clipped by 0 bases and J by 7 bases, with 14 bases between them. The CDR3 DNA is TGCGCCAGCAGCTTGGATACCCCGGATGGAAATTCACCCCTCCACTTT. Translated: CASSLDTPDGNSPLHF.

This clonotype was observed many times. The chain joins TRBV7-3 to TRBJ1-6; 8 bases map to TRBD1. The V gene's germline CDR1 is SGHTA and CDR2 FQGTGA. This CDR3 has 13 residues. Trimming removed 5 bases from V and 14 bases from J; junction bases left unmatched: 8. CDR3 DNA: TGTGCCAGCAGCGTGGACAGGGTTGGGGCCCTCCACTTT. The encoded protein is CASSVDRVGALHF. The full variable domain, its missing parts supplied by reference TRBV7-3 and TRBJ1-6, is GAGVSQTPSNKVTEKGKYVELRCDPISGHTALYWYRQSLGQGPEFLIYFQGTGAADDSGLPNDRFFAVRPEGSVSTLKIQRTERGDSAVYLCASSVDRVGALHFGNGTRLTVT.

The CDR3 sequence is CASSLDRGEETQYF. DNA of the CDR3: TGCGCCAGCAGCTTGGACAGGGGTGAGGAGACCCAGTACTTC. The rearrangement links TRBV5-1 to TRBJ2-5; TRBD1 matches at 7 bases. V lost 0 bases to trimming and J lost 5 bases; unmatched junction nucleotides: 4. This CDR3 is built from 14 residues. Germline V gives CDR1 SGHRS, CDR2 YFSETQ.

This clonotype turned up a few times. V usage is TRBV12-3 or TRBV12-4 and J usage is TRBJ1-2, with D unresolved. V lost 6 bases to trimming and J lost 0 bases, with 14 bases between them. This CDR3 comprises 15 residues. This CDR3 is CASRPLAGSNYGYTF. CDR3 bases: TGTGCCAGCAGGCCCCTTGCTGGGTCTAACTATGGCTACACCTTC.

This chain joins TRBV3-1 and TRBJ2-7; possible D gene TRBD2, 5 bases. This CDR3 is built from 16 residues. V lost 1 base, J lost 5 bases, and 18 bases lay in between. The germline V gene has CDR1 LGHDT and CDR2 YNNKEL (reference sequence). The CDR3 is CASSQVGWGAAHEQYF. CDR3 coding DNA: TGTGCCAGCAGCCAAGTCGGATGGGGAGCTGCCCACGAGCAGTACTTC.

This clonotype occurred a few times. The CDR3 reads CSARVETQYF. Written as DNA, the CDR3 is TGCAGTGCTAGAGTAGAGACCCAGTACTTC. The rearrangement uses TRBV20-1 and TRBJ2-5; D gene ambiguous. Germline V CDR1 and CDR2: DFQATT, SNEGSKA (reference sequence). This CDR3 is built from 10 residues. Trimming stripped 1 base from V and 4 bases from J, with 1 base between.

The table lists this clonotype with many counts. The chain has TRBV7-9 and TRBJ2-3; D not certain. V lost 4 bases and J lost 2, with 10 bases in between. The germline CDR1 and CDR2 sequences are SEHNR and FQNEAQ (reference sequence). The CDR3 loop spans 14 amino acids. The CDR3 sequence is CASSSQPSTDTQYF. The CDR3 coding sequence is TGTGCCAGCAGCTCACAGCCTTCCACAGATACGCAGTATTTT.

J is TRBJ2-2 and V is TRBV4-1, with a possible D match to TRBD2 (6 bases). Germline values: CDR1 MGHRA, CDR2 YSYEKL. The CDR3 runs 15 residues. V lost 0 bases and J lost 4, with 9 bases in between. The DNA of the CDR3 is TGCGCCAGCAGCCAAGAGCTGCGGGGCACCGGGGAGCTGTTTTTT. This sequence encodes CASSQELRGTGELFF.

This clonotype was detected ten times or more. CDR3 residues: CASRGTGARNTGELFF. The CDR3 DNA is TGTGCCAGCAGAGGCACAGGGGCCAGAAACACCGGGGAGCTGTTTTTT. This chain uses TRBV3-1 with TRBJ2-2; 7 positions match TRBD1. The CDR3 has 16 residues. V gave up 6 bases and J gave up 2 bases; unmatched junction bases: 9. Germline V gene lookup returns CDR1 LGHDT and CDR2 YNNKEL (reference sequence).

This clonotype was seen a handful of times. The chain carries TRBV10-3 and TRBJ1-5, with D uncertain. Trimming removed 2 bases from V and 6 bases from J, with 20 bases in between. The CDR3 runs 17 residues. In germline, CDR1 is ENHRY, CDR2 SYGVKD. The CDR3 nucleotides read TGTGCCATCAGTGAGAGGATTATGGCAGGCCGGGGTCAGCCCCAGCATTTT. Encoded protein: CAISERIMAGRGQPQHF.

This clonotype was seen a few times. The chain has TRBV20-1 and TRBJ2-5, with 8 nucleotides matching TRBD1. The CDR3 totals 19 residues. The V and J ends lost 2 bases and 5 bases, in that order; junction bases with no gene match: 22. Germline CDR1 is DFQATT and CDR2 is SNEGSKA (reference sequence). CDR3 coding DNA: TGCAGTGCTAGACCCCGCCCAGGGACAGGCATACCGAAGTGGGAGACCCAGTACTTC. Residues: CSARPRPGTGIPKWETQYF.

The genes are TRBV6-1 and TRBJ2-5; 10 bases align to TRBD2. Germline CDR1 MNHNS, CDR2 SASEGT. The CDR3 contains 13 residues. The junction had 3 bases not matched to a gene; V was cut back by 1 base and J by 10 bases. CDR3 amino acids: CASSEVLAGSQYF. The CDR3 DNA reads as TGTGCCAGCAGTGAAGTACTAGCGGGAAGCCAGTACTTC.

Ten or more counts support this clonotype. This sequence joins TRBV28 and TRBJ2-7; TRBD1 aligns across 7 bases. Trimming at V came to 3 bases and at J to 2 bases, leaving 7 bases not matched to a gene. There are 15 residues in the CDR3. CDR1 is MDHEN, CDR2 SYDVKM, per germline. The CDR3: CASSFSLTGTYEQYF. The CDR3 DNA is TGTGCCAGCAGTTTCTCTTTGACAGGGACCTACGAGCAGTACTTC.